Shown below are 17 T cell receptor beta chains from a single sample sequenced in a study of cytomegalovirus exposure and HLA in healthy donors. The PCR made use of 60 Vbeta and 13 Jbeta primers. Libraries were prepared by immunoSEQ multiplex PCR; TCRdb keeps only in-frame clonotypes and omits some of them. The repertoire has roughly 99,000 clones, roughly 80% of them found once; the top ten carry about 2.3%. The specimen sequenced was PBMCs. The source of these receptors is a man aged 25-40 years in good health and CMV-seronegative.

This chain uses TRBV11-2 with TRBJ1-2; TRBD1 matches at 9 bases. V trimming: 5 bases; J trimming: 5 bases; junction bases outside the gene matches: 12. Germline V gene sequence: CDR1 SGHAT, CDR2 FQNNGV. CDR3 length equals 16 residues. The CDR3 is CASSPWTGDPRYGYTF. The CDR3 region has the DNA TGTGCCAGCAGCCCCTGGACAGGGGATCCTCGGTATGGCTACACCTTC.

The chain has TRBV28 and TRBJ2-1; 10 bases line up with TRBD2. The CDR3 consists of 19 residues. Germline values: CDR1 MDHEN, CDR2 SYDVKM. J was trimmed by 9 bases and V by 4 bases; bases with no gene match: 21. The CDR3 reads CASSSPTGLAEGPLGEQFF. In DNA form, the CDR3 reads TGTGCCAGCAGTTCACCCACCGGACTAGCGGAGGGACCATTGGGTGAGCAGTTCTTC. The variable domain in full, with the rest retrieved from reference TRBV28 and TRBJ2-1, is DVKVTQSSRYLVKRTGEKVFLECVQDMDHENMFWYRQDPGLGLRLIYFSYDVKMKEKGDIPEGYSVSREKKERFSLILESASTNQTSMYLCASSSPTGLAEGPLGEQFFGPGTRLTVL.

This rearrangement joins TRBV18 to TRBJ1-3, with D possibly matching TRBD1 (5 bases). Germline V lookup: CDR1 KGHSH, CDR2 LQKENI. Deletions cut 3 bases from V and 0 bases from J, with 9 bases between. CDR3 length: 15 amino acids. CDR3: CASSPQQDSGNTIYF. DNA for the CDR3: TGTGCCAGCTCACCTCAACAGGACTCTGGAAACACCATATATTTT.

The V call is TRBV29-1, the J call TRBJ1-1, with unresolved D. V dropped 1 base and J dropped 5 bases, with 8 bases sitting between them. CDR1 is SQVTM and CDR2 is ANQGSEA in the germline V gene. The CDR3 runs 12 residues. The CDR3 DNA follows: TGCAGCGTTGAAGCGACGAGGACTGAAGCTTTCTTT. This sequence encodes CSVEATRTEAFF.

The chain joins TRBV4-1 to TRBJ2-5; D is ambiguous. The CDR3 loop spans 13 amino acids. Germline CDR1 is MGHRA and CDR2 is YSYEKL. V was cut by 1 base and J by 4 bases, with 7 bases left in between. The CDR3 region has the DNA TGCGCCAGCAGCCAAGTGGCAGGAGAGACCCAGTACTTC. It is translated as CASSQVAGETQYF.

The chain uses TRBV11-3 and TRBJ1-1; maybe TRBD1 (6 bases). The V gene's germline CDR1 is SGHNT and CDR2 YENEEA. V shed 5 bases and J shed 7 bases, with 8 bases lying between them. The CDR3 runs 11 residues. The CDR3 here is CASSQGREAFF. The CDR3 DNA sequence: TGTGCCAGCAGCCAGGGGCGTGAAGCTTTCTTT. Combining the CDR3 with reference TRBV11-3 and TRBJ1-1 gives the whole variable domain EAGVVQSPRYKIIEKKQPVAFWCNPISGHNTLYWYLQNLGQGPELLIRYENEEAVDDSQLPKDRFSAERLKGVDSTLKIQPAELGDSAVYLCASSQGREAFFGQGTRLTVV.

The CDR3: CASSQPGQGTDTQYF. As DNA, the CDR3 is TGTGCCAGCAGCCAACCGGGACAGGGAACAGATACGCAGTATTTT. This chain uses TRBV5-4 with TRBJ2-3, with 9 bases lining up with TRBD1. Germline V CDR1 and CDR2: SGHNT, YYREEE (reference sequence). The CDR3 contains 15 residues. V gave up 4 bases and J gave up 3 bases; unmatched junction bases: 6.

This chain uses TRBV4-2 with TRBJ2-3; 10 bases are a match to TRBD2. The germline gives CDR1 LGHNA, CDR2 YNFKEQ. CDR3 length equals 16 residues. The V segment lost 5 bases and the J segment 2 bases; nucleotides outside the gene matches: 7. In DNA, the CDR3 is TGTGCCAGCAGCGCGCTAGCGGGGGTTGTCACAGATACGCAGTATTTT. Residues: CASSALAGVVTDTQYF.

The V gene is TRBV15, the J gene TRBJ2-1; maybe TRBD2 (5 bases). From germline, CDR1 is LNHNV and CDR2 YYDKDF (reference sequence). The V end was cut by 7 bases, the J end by 0 bases, with 10 bases between. The CDR3 is 14 amino acids. DNA of the CDR3: TGTGCCACCAAGGAGCGGAACTCCTACAATGAGCAGTTCTTC. Amino acid sequence: CATKERNSYNEQFF.

This chain links TRBV28 with TRBJ1-1, with 10 bases lining up with TRBD1. CDR1 is MDHEN and CDR2 is SYDVKM in the germline V gene. The junction had 13 bases not matched to a gene; V was cut back by 7 bases and J by 11 bases. The CDR3 contains 14 residues. In DNA form, the CDR3 reads TGTGCCAGCATCCCCAGGGACAGGGGCCCCTGGGCTTTCTTT. Protein product: CASIPRDRGPWAFF.

This chain connects TRBV6-8 to TRBJ2-2; 10 nucleotides line up with TRBD2. This CDR3 is 14 amino acids long. Trimming cost V 10 bases and J 7 bases; bases outside gene matches: 9. Germline V gene sequence: CDR1 MNHGY, CDR2 SAAAGT. The CDR3 coding sequence is TGTGCCACTGGGCTAGCGGGGGCTATCGGGGAGCTGTTTTTT. The encoded protein is CATGLAGAIGELFF.

This chain connects TRBV5-1 to TRBJ1-3, with unresolved D. CDR1 SGHRS and CDR2 YFSETQ come from the germline V gene. The length of the CDR3 is 14 residues. V was clipped by 4 bases and J by 0 bases, with 8 bases between them. The CDR3 is CASSQDYSGNTIYF. Written as DNA, the CDR3 is TGCGCCAGCAGCCAGGACTACTCTGGAAACACCATATATTTT.

The rearrangement links TRBV6-1 to TRBJ2-3, with TRBD1 matching over 7 bases. V shed 10 bases, J shed 0 bases, and the junction held 10 bases outside the gene matches. This CDR3 region has 15 residues. Germline V gives CDR1 MNHNS, CDR2 SASEGT. The CDR3 is CATLRQGSSTDTQYF. The CDR3, as DNA: TGTGCCACCCTCCGACAGGGATCTAGCACAGATACGCAGTATTTT.

This clone was detected once. The rearrangement links TRBV18 to TRBJ1-1; D unclear. Trimming cost V 3 bases and J 1 base, with 12 bases left between them. The CDR3 spans 15 residues. Germline CDR1 and CDR2: KGHSH and LQKENI. Written as DNA, the CDR3 is TGTGCCAGCTCACCCCTCCAGGAGGGGAACACTGAAGCTTTCTTT. It is translated as CASSPLQEGNTEAFF. Combining the CDR3 with reference TRBV18 and TRBJ1-1 gives the whole variable domain NAGVMQNPRHLVRRRGQEARLRCSPMKGHSHVYWYRQLPEEGLKFMVYLQKENIIDESGMPKERFSAEFPKEGPSILRIQQVVRGDSAAYFCASSPLQEGNTEAFFGQGTRLTVV.

J is TRBJ1-3 and V is TRBV7-8; no reliable D call. Germline V gene lookup returns CDR1 SGHVS and CDR2 FQNEAQ. This CDR3 contains 14 residues. V lost 7 bases, J lost 4 bases, and 14 bases lay in between. As DNA, the CDR3 is TGTGCCAGCACCCAAGAGCGGCCCGGAAACACCATATATTTT. Residues: CASTQERPGNTIYF.

V is TRBV4-2 and J is TRBJ2-7, with 9 bases that match TRBD2. The length of the CDR3 is 15 residues. Germline V lookup: CDR1 LGHNA, CDR2 YNFKEQ. The V and J ends lost 0 bases and 4 bases, in that order; junction bases with no gene match: 4. Here the CDR3 DNA reads TGTGCCAGCAGCCAAGAGCGGGGGGGCGTATACGAGCAGTACTTC. It codes for CASSQERGGVYEQYF.

This chain uses TRBV28 with TRBJ1-1; no firm D call. CDR3 length equals 14 residues. Trimming stripped 4 bases from V and 2 bases from J, with 11 bases between. The germline CDR1 and CDR2 sequences are MDHEN and SYDVKM. The CDR3 DNA follows: TGTGCCAGCAGTTCCCCCCGGGAAAACACTGAAGCTTTCTTT. This encodes CASSSPRENTEAFF.